Presented here are 14 T cell receptor beta chains from one specimen sequenced in a study of CD8+ T cells in alopecia areata. Treatment in this sample: oral pan-JAK inhibitor, 5-10 mg twice daily. The authors extracted RNA and reverse transcribed it into cDNA as the sequencing template. The assay was immunoSEQ multiplex PCR, and TCRdb's table has in-frame clones only and misses some. This table has 170,000 or so clones, less than 70% appearing once. The input for sequencing was CD4+ T cells sorted from blood, taken at week 4, from a patient treated with tofacitinib. The receptors derive from a human donor with alopecia areata.

The gene calls are TRBV7-9 and TRBJ2-2; the D gene is possibly TRBD2 (5 bases). The CDR3 runs to 14 residues. Germline-derived CDR1 and CDR2 are SEHNR and FQNEAQ (reference sequence). V gave up 2 bases and J gave up 7 bases, with 11 bases separating them. The CDR3: CASSLSAGIGELFF. The CDR3 DNA reads as TGTGCCAGCAGCTTATCAGCCGGGATCGGGGAGCTGTTTTTT.

V usage is TRBV29-1 and J usage is TRBJ2-5; D is tentatively TRBD1 or TRBD2 (5 bases each). Trimming cost V 7 bases and J 2 bases, with 8 bases left between them. The length of the CDR3 is 11 residues. Per germline, CDR1 SQVTM and CDR2 ANQGSEA. In DNA form, the CDR3 reads TGCAGCGCGGGGCCGCAAGAGACCCAGTACTTC. This translates into CSAGPQETQYF.

This chain joins TRBV7-9 and TRBJ2-5; 7 nucleotides match TRBD2. Germline lookup yields CDR1 SEHNR and CDR2 FQNEAQ (reference sequence). Trimming cost V 4 bases and J 7 bases; bases outside gene matches: 6. The CDR3 loop spans 13 amino acids. CDR3 in amino acids: CASSSQGGGTQYF. Written as DNA, the CDR3 is TGTGCCAGCAGCTCGCAGGGCGGGGGGACCCAGTACTTC.

The chain combines TRBV15 with TRBJ1-1; 10 bases line up with TRBD1. The CDR3 sequence is 13 residues long. V was pared by 9 bases and J by 6 bases, with 7 bases of the junction left unmatched. Germline loops: CDR1 LNHNV, CDR2 YYDKDF (reference sequence). The CDR3 spells CATSTGGNPEAFF. The CDR3 nucleotides read TGTGCCACTTCGACAGGGGGCAACCCTGAAGCTTTCTTT. Full variable domain (rest looked up from reference TRBV15 and TRBJ1-1): DAMVIQNPRYQVTQFGKPVTLSCSQTLNHNVMYWYQQKSSQAPKLLFHYYDKDFNNEADTPDNFQSRRPNTSFCFLDIRSPGLGDTAMYLCATSTGGNPEAFFGQGTRLTVV.

This clone has only a few counts. The chain links TRBV30 to TRBJ1-2; no clear D gene. The CDR3 extends over 11 amino acids. Trimming shortened V by 1 base and J by 10 bases, and 10 bases separated the two germline ends. CDR1 and CDR2 (germline): GTSNPN, SVGIG (reference sequence). The CDR3 DNA is TGTGCCTGGAGTGAGATGAACCTCTACACCTTC. Translated, it gives CAWSEMNLYTF.

This sequence joins TRBV5-1 and TRBJ2-7; tentatively, D is TRBD1 or TRBD2 (6 bases each). There are 13 residues in the CDR3. CDR1 is SGHRS and CDR2 is YFSETQ in the germline V gene. The V gene lost 4 bases and the J gene lost 2 bases, with 10 bases spanning the gap. DNA of the CDR3: TGCGCCAGCAGCGGAGGGACAACCTACGAGCAGTACTTC. This sequence encodes CASSGGTTYEQYF.

The chain joins TRBV4-3 to TRBJ2-3; TRBD1 might be the D (7 bases). Trimming stripped 0 bases from V and 6 bases from J, with 16 bases between. The CDR3 extends over 16 amino acids. CDR1 is LGHNA, CDR2 YSLEER, per germline. The CDR3 loop is CASSQDEGGRGDTQYF. DNA of the CDR3: TGCGCCAGCAGCCAAGATGAAGGGGGCCGGGGGGATACGCAGTATTTT.

This clone was seen more than once but under ten times. This rearrangement joins TRBV19 to TRBJ1-1; TRBD1 agrees at 7 bases. The germline gives CDR1 LNHDA, CDR2 SQIVND (reference sequence). The CDR3 spans 16 residues. V was pared by 5 bases and J by 1 base, with 10 bases of the junction left unmatched. In DNA, the CDR3 is TGTGCCAGTAGTCCGCTTACCGGGACAGCGAACACTGAAGCTTTCTTT. It encodes CASSPLTGTANTEAFF.

The chain recombines TRBV14 with TRBJ1-6, with D possibly TRBD1 on 5 matching bases. Trimming pared 1 base from V and 6 bases from J, leaving 7 bases between. The CDR3 is 14 amino acids. The germline V gene has CDR1 SGHDN and CDR2 FVKESK. CDR3 loop: CASSQGDFNSPLHF. The DNA for the CDR3 is TGTGCCAGCAGCCAAGGGGACTTTAATTCACCCCTCCACTTT.

This sequence joins TRBV7-3 and TRBJ2-3; 10 bases line up with TRBD2. The CDR3 is made up of 13 amino acids. CDR1 and CDR2 (germline): SGHTA, FQGTGA. The V segment lost 3 bases and the J segment 6 bases; nucleotides outside the gene matches: 0. This CDR3 is CASSLGLADTQYF. The CDR3 nucleotides are TGTGCCAGCAGCTTGGGACTAGCGGATACGCAGTATTTT.

This clone was counted once. The CDR3 loop reads CASSDSSGANVLTF. CDR3 in DNA: TGCGCCAGCAGCGACAGTTCTGGGGCCAACGTCCTGACTTTC. This chain connects TRBV5-1 to TRBJ2-6; D is possibly TRBD1 (5 bases). V shed 4 bases and J shed 1 base, with 6 bases lying between them. This CDR3 has 14 amino acids. CDR1 and CDR2 from the germline V gene are SGHRS and YFSETQ.

This clone was counted between two and nine times. The chain joins TRBV29-1 to TRBJ2-1; 9 bases match TRBD2. The CDR3 totals 14 residues. V was pared by 4 bases and J by 4 bases, with 5 bases of the junction left unmatched. Germline V gene lookup returns CDR1 SQVTM and CDR2 ANQGSEA. The CDR3 reads CSVAIAGVYNEQFF. Here the CDR3 DNA reads TGCAGCGTTGCGATAGCGGGGGTTTACAATGAGCAGTTCTTC.

This clone has only a few counts. Other DNA sequences in the same sample also yield this CDR3. The V gene is TRBV5-1, the J gene TRBJ2-3, with D uncertain. Germline CDR1 SGHRS, CDR2 YFSETQ. Trimming took 3 bases from V and 0 from J, leaving 5 bases between them. The CDR3 runs to 13 residues. The CDR3 DNA is TGCGCCAGCAGCTCGTCTAGCACAGATACGCAGTATTTT. It codes for CASSSSSTDTQYF.

V and J are TRBV30 and TRBJ2-2; D possibly corresponds to TRBD2 (5 bases). The CDR3 is made up of 13 amino acids. The germline V and J ends were trimmed by 1 base and 6 bases, with 9 bases remaining between them. Germline V gene lookup returns CDR1 GTSNPN and CDR2 SVGIG (reference sequence). The DNA of the CDR3 is TGTGCCTGGAGTGAAAATAGCGCCGGGGAGCTGTTTTTT. Amino acid sequence: CAWSENSAGELFF.